These 15 T cell receptor beta chains were sequenced from one sample in a study of blood T cell repertoires in COVID-19. Assay: immunoSEQ multiplex PCR; the TCRdb copy retains only in-frame clones and omits some. The sample yields tens of thousands of clones, under 95% seen once. The sample comprised peripheral blood. The receptors derive from a man aged 70-80 years with active COVID-19.

The chain carries TRBV4-3 and TRBJ1-2, with D possibly matching TRBD1 (5 bases). CDR1 is LGHNA and CDR2 is YSLEER in the germline V gene. Trimming shortened V by 1 base and J by 3 bases, and 18 bases separated the two germline ends. The CDR3 contains 17 residues. The CDR3 is CASSQGRRGPLDYGYTF. The DNA for the CDR3 is TGCGCCAGCAGCCAAGGGCGGAGGGGCCCTTTAGACTATGGCTACACCTTC.

This chain's CDR3 is CASSSHRGYGYTF. Written as DNA, the CDR3 is TGTGCCAGCAGTTCCCACAGGGGGTATGGCTACACCTTC. This sequence joins TRBV12-3 or TRBV12-4 and TRBJ1-2, with 8 bases aligning to TRBD1. The CDR3 is 13 residues long. The junction had 3 bases not matched to a gene; V was cut back by 4 bases and J by 5 bases.

This clone was observed a few times. The V gene is TRBV18, the J gene TRBJ2-7; 9 bases fit TRBD1. Trimming removed 6 bases from V and 1 base from J; junction bases left unmatched: 7. The CDR3 contains 15 residues. Germline assignment: CDR1 KGHSH and CDR2 LQKENI. The CDR3 spells CASSPGTGTSYEQYF. Written as DNA, the CDR3 is TGTGCCAGCTCTCCCGGGACAGGGACTTCCTACGAGCAGTACTTC.

This chain uses TRBV19 with TRBJ2-5; D remains unclear. Trimming took 1 base from V and 5 from J, leaving 8 bases between them. The CDR3 runs 13 residues. Per the germline V gene, CDR1 is LNHDA and CDR2 is SQIVND (reference sequence). CDR3 loop: CASSIGPVETQYF. The CDR3 nucleotides read TGTGCCAGTAGTATAGGGCCTGTCGAGACCCAGTACTTC.

The CDR3 loop is CASSIPQGNYGYTF. CDR3 DNA sequence: TGTGCCAGTAGTATTCCCCAGGGAAACTATGGCTACACCTTC. The J gene is TRBJ1-2, the V gene TRBV19, with D perhaps matching TRBD1 (5 bases). The V gene lost 3 bases and the J gene lost 2 bases, with 10 bases spanning the gap. There are 14 residues in the CDR3. Germline CDR1 reads LNHDA; CDR2 reads SQIVND (reference sequence).

The chain links TRBV5-8 to TRBJ2-3; 8 bases match TRBD1. In germline, CDR1 is SGHTS, CDR2 YDEGEE. J lost 6 bases, V lost 4 bases, and 4 bases had no gene match. The CDR3 is made up of 13 amino acids. The CDR3 protein is CASSKDRVDTQYF. Written as DNA, the CDR3 is TGTGCCAGCAGCAAGGACAGGGTGGATACGCAGTATTTT.

J is TRBJ1-4 and V is TRBV28, with D possibly being TRBD1 (5 bases). Germline-derived CDR1 and CDR2 are MDHEN and SYDVKM. The CDR3 is 15 amino acids. V was clipped by 3 bases and J by 4 bases, with 12 bases between them. The CDR3 sequence is CASSLGGSGNEKLFF. The CDR3 DNA is TGTGCCAGCAGTTTGGGGGGATCTGGTAATGAAAAACTGTTTTTT.

This clone came up a few times. V and J are TRBV11-2 and TRBJ2-1, with 12 bases that match TRBD1. The V segment lost 3 bases and the J segment 8 bases; nucleotides outside the gene matches: 2. Looked up from germline, CDR1 is SGHAT and CDR2 is FQNNGV. The CDR3 is 14 amino acids. The CDR3 sequence is CASSLGQGAYEQFF. DNA for the CDR3: TGTGCCAGCAGCTTGGGACAGGGGGCGTATGAGCAGTTCTTC.

This rearrangement joins TRBV7-6 to TRBJ2-5, with 11 bases fitting TRBD2. Trimming took 5 bases from V and 4 from J; bases not matched to a gene: 12. CDR1 and CDR2 (germline): SGHVS, FNYEAQ. The CDR3 consists of 17 residues. Here the CDR3 DNA reads TGTGCCAGCAGCCGAGGAGGTAGCGGGGGGGCTAGAGAGACCCAGTACTTC. Translation: CASSRGGSGGARETQYF.

The gene calls are TRBV10-3 and TRBJ2-3; 12 bases are shared with TRBD2. Germline V gene sequence: CDR1 ENHRY, CDR2 SYGVKD. The CDR3 runs 15 residues. Trimming removed 6 bases from V and 2 bases from J; junction bases left unmatched: 3. The CDR3 region is CAISRLAGDTDTQYF. CDR3 nucleotide sequence: TGTGCCATCAGCCGACTAGCGGGGGACACAGATACGCAGTATTTT.

The V and J genes are TRBV19 and TRBJ1-1; no clear D. The CDR3 extends over 15 amino acids. CDR1 is LNHDA, CDR2 SQIVND, per germline (reference sequence). Trimming shortened V by 6 bases and J by 1 base, and 15 bases separated the two germline ends. The CDR3 DNA is TGTGCCAGTAGGTCTGCCGGTATTTGGAACACTGAAGCTTTCTTT. It yields the protein CASRSAGIWNTEAFF.

V and J are TRBV6-5 and TRBJ2-3; 11 nucleotides align to TRBD2. This CDR3 contains 15 residues. The V gene's germline CDR1 is MNHEY and CDR2 SVGAGI. With V trimmed by 9 bases and J by 2 bases, 7 bases remained unmatched. The CDR3 region is CASSGGAVLTDTQYF. CDR3 nucleotide sequence: TGTGCCAGTAGCGGGGGGGCCGTTCTCACAGATACGCAGTATTTT.

The chain employs TRBV5-5 and TRBJ1-2; maybe TRBD1 (6 bases). This CDR3 region has 14 residues. Per the germline V gene, CDR1 is SGHKS and CDR2 is YYEKEE (reference sequence). V dropped 5 bases and J dropped 1 base, with 12 bases sitting between them. CDR3 nucleotides: TGTGCCAGCAGGGAAGACAGGATTAACTATGGCTACACCTTC. It encodes CASREDRINYGYTF.

The gene calls are TRBV7-2 and TRBJ2-3; 10 positions agree with TRBD2. V shed 0 bases and J 5 bases; nucleotides not matched to a gene: 5. The CDR3 length is 16 residues. Germline V CDR1 and CDR2: SGHTA, FQGNSA. The CDR3 here is CASSLAASGGIDTQYF. The DNA of the CDR3 is TGTGCCAGCAGCTTAGCGGCTAGCGGGGGAATAGATACGCAGTATTTT. Full variable domain (outside the CDR3, taken from reference TRBV7-2 and TRBJ2-3): GAGVSQSPSNKVTEKGKDVELRCDPISGHTALYWYRQSLGQGLEFLIYFQGNSAPDKSGLPSDRFSAERTGGSVSTLTIQRTQQEDSAVYLCASSLAASGGIDTQYFGPGTRLTVL.

V gene TRBV6-6 combines with J gene TRBJ2-6; weak D call: TRBD1 (6 bases). There are 17 residues in the CDR3. The V gene lost 5 bases and the J gene lost 0 bases, with 14 bases spanning the gap. Germline-derived CDR1 and CDR2 are MNHNY and SVGAGI (reference sequence). The CDR3 coding sequence is TGTGCCAGCAGTCACGGACAGACTCACTCTGGGGCCAACGTCCTGACTTTC. It codes for CASSHGQTHSGANVLTF.